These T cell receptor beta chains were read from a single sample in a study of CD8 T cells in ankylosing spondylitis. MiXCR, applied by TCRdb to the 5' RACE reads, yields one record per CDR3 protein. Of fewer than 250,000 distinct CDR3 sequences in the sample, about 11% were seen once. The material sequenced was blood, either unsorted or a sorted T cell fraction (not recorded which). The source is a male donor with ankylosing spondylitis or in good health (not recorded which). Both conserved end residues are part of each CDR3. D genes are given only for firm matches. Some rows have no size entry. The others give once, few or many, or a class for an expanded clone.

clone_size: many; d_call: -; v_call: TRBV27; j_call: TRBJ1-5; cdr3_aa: CASSFDRSNQPQHF; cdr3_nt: TGTGCCAGCAGTTTTGACCGTAGCAATCAGCCCCAGCATTTT
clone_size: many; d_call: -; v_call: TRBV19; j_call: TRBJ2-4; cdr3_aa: CASEGFSGIQYF; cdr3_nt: TGTGCCAGTGAAGGGTTCTCGGGCATTCAGTACTTC
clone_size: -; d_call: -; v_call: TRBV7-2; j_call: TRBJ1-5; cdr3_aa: CASSLNSRNQPQHF; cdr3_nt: TGTGCCAGCAGCTTAAACTCTAGGAATCAGCCCCAGCATTTT
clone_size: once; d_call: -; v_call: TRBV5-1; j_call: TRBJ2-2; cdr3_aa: CAGSLSTGELFF; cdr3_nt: TGCGCCGGCAGCTTGTCCACCGGGGAGCTGTTTTTT
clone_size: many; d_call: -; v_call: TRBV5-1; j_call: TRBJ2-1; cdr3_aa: CASSFPAGTNEQFF; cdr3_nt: TGCGCCAGCAGCTTCCCAGCAGGCACCAATGAGCAGTTCTTC
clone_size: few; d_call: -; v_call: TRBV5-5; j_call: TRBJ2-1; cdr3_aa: CASSLKGQGGGNEQFF; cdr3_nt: TGTGCCAGCAGCTTGAAAGGGCAAGGAGGGGGCAATGAGCAGTTCTTC
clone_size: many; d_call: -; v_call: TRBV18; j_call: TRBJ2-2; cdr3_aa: CASSPILVQASTGELFF; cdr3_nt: TGTGCCAGCTCACCTATATTAGTCCAAGCGAGCACCGGGGAGCTGTTTTTT
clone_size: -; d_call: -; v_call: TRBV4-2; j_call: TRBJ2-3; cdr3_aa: CASSRALADTQYF; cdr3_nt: TGTGCCAGCAGCCGTGCGCTAGCAGATACGCAGTATTTT
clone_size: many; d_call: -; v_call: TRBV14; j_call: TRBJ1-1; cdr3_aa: CASSPDRDVRAFF; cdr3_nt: TGTGCCAGCAGCCCGGACCGGGACGTTCGAGCTTTCTTT
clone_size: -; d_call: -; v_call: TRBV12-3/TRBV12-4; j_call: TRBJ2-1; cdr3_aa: CASRGSRGYEQFF; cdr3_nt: TGTGCCAGCAGGGGATCCAGGGGCTACGAGCAGTTCTTC
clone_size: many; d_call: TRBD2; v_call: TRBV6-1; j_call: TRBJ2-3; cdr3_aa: CASRKIAGTDTQYF; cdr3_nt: TGTGCCAGCAGGAAGATAGCGGGGACAGATACGCAGTATTTT
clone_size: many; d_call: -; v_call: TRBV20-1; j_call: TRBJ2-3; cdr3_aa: CSAQAPKGRGRTDTQYF; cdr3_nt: TGCAGTGCTCAGGCCCCAAAGGGAAGGGGAAGGACAGATACGCAGTATTTT
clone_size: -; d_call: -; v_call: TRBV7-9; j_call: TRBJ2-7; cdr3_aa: CASSLSGPSGEQYF; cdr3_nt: TGTGCCAGCAGCTTAAGTGGTCCGTCGGGCGAGCAGTACTTC
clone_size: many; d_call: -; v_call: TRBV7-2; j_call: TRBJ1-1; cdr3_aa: CASSFRFPTRTEAFF; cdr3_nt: TGTGCCAGCAGCTTCCGTTTTCCCACCAGGACTGAAGCTTTCTTT
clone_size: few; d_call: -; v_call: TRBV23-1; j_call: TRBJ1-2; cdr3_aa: CASSQCQRTNYGYTF; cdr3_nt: TGCGCCAGCAGTCAATGCCAGAGAACTAACTATGGCTACACCTTC
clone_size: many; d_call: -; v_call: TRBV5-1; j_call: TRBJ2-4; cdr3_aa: CASSLLGGVAKNIQYF; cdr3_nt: TGCGCCAGCAGCTTGTTGGGTGGAGTAGCCAAAAACATTCAGTACTTC
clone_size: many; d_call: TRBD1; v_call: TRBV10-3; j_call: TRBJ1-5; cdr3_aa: CAISPGTGNQPQHF; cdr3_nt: TGTGCCATCAGTCCCGGGACAGGGAATCAGCCCCAGCATTTT
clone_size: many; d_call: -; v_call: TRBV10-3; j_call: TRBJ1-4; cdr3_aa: CAIKGTNGKLFF; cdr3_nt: TGTGCCATCAAGGGGACGAACGGAAAACTGTTTTTT
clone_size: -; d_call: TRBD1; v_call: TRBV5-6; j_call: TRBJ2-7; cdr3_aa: CASSVRDRGFYEQYF; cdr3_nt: TGTGCCAGCAGCGTCCGGGACAGGGGTTTCTACGAGCAGTACTTC
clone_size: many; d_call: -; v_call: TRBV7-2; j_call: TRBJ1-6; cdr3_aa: CASSLGVGSYNSPLHF; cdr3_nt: TGTGCCAGCAGCTTAGGAGTAGGCTCCTATAATTCACCCCTCCACTTT
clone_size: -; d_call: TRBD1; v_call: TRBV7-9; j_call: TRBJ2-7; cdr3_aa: CASSPPGGVYEQYF; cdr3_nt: TGTGCCAGCAGCCCCCCAGGGGGAGTCTACGAGCAGTACTTC
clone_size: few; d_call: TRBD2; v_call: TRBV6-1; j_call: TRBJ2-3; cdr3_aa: CASSKGLAGITDTQYF; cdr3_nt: TGTGCCAGCAGTAAGGGACTAGCGGGGATCACAGATACGCAGTATTTT
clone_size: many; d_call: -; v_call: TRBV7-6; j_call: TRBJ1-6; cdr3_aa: CASSLEVAGGTYNSPLHF; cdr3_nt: TGTGCCAGCAGCTTAGAGGTGGCGGGGGGGACCTATAATTCACCCCTCCACTTT
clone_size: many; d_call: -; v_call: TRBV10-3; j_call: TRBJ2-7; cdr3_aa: CAISESTGDHEQYF; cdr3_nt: TGTGCCATCAGTGAGTCGACGGGGGACCACGAGCAGTACTTC
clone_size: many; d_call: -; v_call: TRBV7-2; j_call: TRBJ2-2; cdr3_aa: CASSLEAGELFF; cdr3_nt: TGCGCCAGCAGCTTGGAGGCCGGGGAGCTGTTTTTT
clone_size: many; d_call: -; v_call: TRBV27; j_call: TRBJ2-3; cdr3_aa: CASSFQRDYTDTQYF; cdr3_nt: TGTGCCAGCAGTTTCCAGCGAGACTACACAGATACGCAGTATTTT
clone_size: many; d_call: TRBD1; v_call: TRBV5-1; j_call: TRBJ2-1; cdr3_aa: CASSVKASSGTAYNEQFF; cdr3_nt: TGCGCCAGCAGCGTAAAAGCCTCCTCCGGGACAGCTTACAATGAGCAGTTCTTC